This T cell receptor beta chain was recovered during a study of OX40 agonist ivuxolimab in advanced cancers. Study-wide background: Dose-escalation patients' cancers were hepatocellular carcinoma, melanoma, renal cell or head and neck cancer. Partial responses were recorded for three patients, including one with hepatocellular carcinoma and two with cutaneous melanoma.

The V gene's germline CDR1 is LGHNA and CDR2 YSLEER. V shed 3 bases and J 7 bases; nucleotides not matched to a gene: 9. This CDR3 is 15 amino acids long. With regard to this clone: Its cognate antigen is unknown.

Study outcomes and limitations: In general, CD8+ T cells held more expanded clones than CD4+ did, on average. Partial responders at 0.1-3.0 mg/kg had among the lowest clonal expansion.

The protocol was immunoSEQ multiplex PCR, while the TCRdb copy is restricted to in-frame clones and leaves out a portion. Among under 15,000 clones listed, roughly four fifths were seen once. The sequence derives from an adult with an advanced solid tumor such as melanoma, head and neck, liver or kidney cancer. Sequenced material: CD4+ or CD8+ T cells sorted from blood, taken in a trial of the OX40 agonist ivuxolimab. The chain carries TRBV4-3 and TRBJ2-4, with TRBD1 identical over 7 bases. CDR3 loop: CASSHTTGESNIQYF. Written as DNA, the CDR3 is TGCGCCAGCAGCCATACCACAGGGGAGTCGAACATTCAGTACTTC.